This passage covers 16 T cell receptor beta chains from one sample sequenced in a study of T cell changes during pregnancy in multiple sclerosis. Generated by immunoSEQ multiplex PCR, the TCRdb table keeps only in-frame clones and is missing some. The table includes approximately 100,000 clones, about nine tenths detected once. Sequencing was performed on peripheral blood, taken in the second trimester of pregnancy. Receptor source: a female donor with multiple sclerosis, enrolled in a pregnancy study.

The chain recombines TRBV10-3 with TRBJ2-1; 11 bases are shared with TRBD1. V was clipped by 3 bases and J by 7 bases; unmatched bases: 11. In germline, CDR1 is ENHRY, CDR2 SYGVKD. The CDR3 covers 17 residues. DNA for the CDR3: TGTGCCATCAGTGATCCCCGGGACAGGGGGGGATATAATGAGCAGTTCTTC. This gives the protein CAISDPRDRGGYNEQFF.

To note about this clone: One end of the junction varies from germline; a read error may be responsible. The CDR3 nucleotides read TGTGCTAGCAGCTTCCCCGGGGGGACCCCCCACTTC. Translating gives CASSFPGGTPHF. The chain recombines TRBV7-7 with TRBJ2-5; the match to TRBD2 covers 7 bases. The CDR3 is 12 amino acids. In germline, CDR1 is SSHAT, CDR2 FNYEAQ (reference sequence).

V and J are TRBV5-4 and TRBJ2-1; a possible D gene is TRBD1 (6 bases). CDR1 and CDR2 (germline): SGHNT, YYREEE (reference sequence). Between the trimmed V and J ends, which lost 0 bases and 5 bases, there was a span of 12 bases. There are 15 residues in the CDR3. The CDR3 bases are TGTGCCAGCAGCTTGGAGGGACACAGGGACAATGAGCAGTTCTTC. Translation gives CASSLEGHRDNEQFF.

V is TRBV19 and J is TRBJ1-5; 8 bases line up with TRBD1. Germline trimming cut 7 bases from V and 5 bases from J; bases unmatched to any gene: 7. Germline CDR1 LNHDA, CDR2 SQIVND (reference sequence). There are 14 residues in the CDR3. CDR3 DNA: TGTGCCAGTAACGACCAGGGGGCCGATCAGCCCCAGCATTTT. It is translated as CASNDQGADQPQHF.

CDR3 residues: CATSWDKNSPLHF. CDR3 in DNA: TGTGCCACCAGCTGGGACAAGAATTCACCCCTCCACTTT. The chain carries TRBV15 and TRBJ1-6, with D possibly being TRBD1 (6 bases). Germline lookup yields CDR1 LNHNV and CDR2 YYDKDF (reference sequence). This CDR3 has 13 amino acids. Trimming left V 5 bases short and J 7 bases short, with 9 bases between.

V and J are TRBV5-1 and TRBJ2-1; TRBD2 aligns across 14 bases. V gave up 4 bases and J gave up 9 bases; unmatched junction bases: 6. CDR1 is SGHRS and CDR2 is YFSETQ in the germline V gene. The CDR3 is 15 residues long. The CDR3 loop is CASSDTGTSGGEQFF. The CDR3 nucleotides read TGCGCCAGCAGCGATACCGGGACTAGCGGGGGTGAGCAGTTCTTC.

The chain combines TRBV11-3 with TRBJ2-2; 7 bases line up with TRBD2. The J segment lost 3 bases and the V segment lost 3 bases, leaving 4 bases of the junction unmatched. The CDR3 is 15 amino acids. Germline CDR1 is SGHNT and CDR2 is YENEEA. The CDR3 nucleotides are TGTGCCAGCAGCTTTGGCGGGAGTGACACCGGGGAGCTGTTTTTT. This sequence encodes CASSFGGSDTGELFF. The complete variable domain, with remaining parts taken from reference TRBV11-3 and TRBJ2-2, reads EAGVVQSPRYKIIEKKQPVAFWCNPISGHNTLYWYLQNLGQGPELLIRYENEEAVDDSQLPKDRFSAERLKGVDSTLKIQPAELGDSAVYLCASSFGGSDTGELFFGEGSRLTVL.

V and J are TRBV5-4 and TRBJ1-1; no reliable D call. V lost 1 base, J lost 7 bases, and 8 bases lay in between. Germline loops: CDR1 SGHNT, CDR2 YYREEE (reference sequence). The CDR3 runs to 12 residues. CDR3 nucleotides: TGTGCCAGCAGCTTGAGCGGGTTTGAAGCTTTCTTT. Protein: CASSLSGFEAFF.

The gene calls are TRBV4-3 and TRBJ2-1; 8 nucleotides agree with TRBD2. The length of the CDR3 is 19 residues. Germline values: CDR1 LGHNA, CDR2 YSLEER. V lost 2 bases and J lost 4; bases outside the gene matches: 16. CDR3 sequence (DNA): TGCGCCAGCAGCCAACAGGTCGTCGGGAGGGCCGAGAGGTACAATGAGCAGTTCTTC. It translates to CASSQQVVGRAERYNEQFF.

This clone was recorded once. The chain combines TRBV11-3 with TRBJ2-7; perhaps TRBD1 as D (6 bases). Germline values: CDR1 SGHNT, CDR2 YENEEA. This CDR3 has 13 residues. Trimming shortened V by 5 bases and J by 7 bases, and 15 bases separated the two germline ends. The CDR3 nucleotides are TGTGCCAGCAGCCGAGAAAGGACAGCGGAGCAGTACTTC. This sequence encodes CASSRERTAEQYF.

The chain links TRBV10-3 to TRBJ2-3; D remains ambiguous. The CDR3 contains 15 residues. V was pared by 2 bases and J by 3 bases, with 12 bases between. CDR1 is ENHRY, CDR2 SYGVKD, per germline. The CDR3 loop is CAISENRRWTDTQYF. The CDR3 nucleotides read TGTGCCATCAGTGAGAACCGCCGGTGGACAGATACGCAGTATTTT.

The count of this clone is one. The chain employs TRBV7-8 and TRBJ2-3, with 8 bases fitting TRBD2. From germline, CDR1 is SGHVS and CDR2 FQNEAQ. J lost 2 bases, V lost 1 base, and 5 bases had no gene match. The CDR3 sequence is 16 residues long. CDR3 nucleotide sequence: TGTGCCAGCAGCTTAGTGGCGGGGGGAATCACAGATACGCAGTATTTT. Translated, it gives CASSLVAGGITDTQYF.

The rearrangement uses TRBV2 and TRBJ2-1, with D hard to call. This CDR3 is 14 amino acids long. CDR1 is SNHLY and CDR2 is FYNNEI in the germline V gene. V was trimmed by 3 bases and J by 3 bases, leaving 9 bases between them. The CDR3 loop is CASSDKTLYNEQFF. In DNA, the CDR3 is TGTGCCAGCAGTGACAAGACTCTCTACAATGAGCAGTTCTTC.

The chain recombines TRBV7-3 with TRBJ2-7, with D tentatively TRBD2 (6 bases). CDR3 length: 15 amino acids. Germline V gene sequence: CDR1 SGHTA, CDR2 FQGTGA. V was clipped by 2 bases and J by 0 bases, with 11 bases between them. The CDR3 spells CASSLVNGSSYEQYF. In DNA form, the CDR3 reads TGTGCCAGCAGCTTAGTAAACGGGAGCTCCTACGAGCAGTACTTC.

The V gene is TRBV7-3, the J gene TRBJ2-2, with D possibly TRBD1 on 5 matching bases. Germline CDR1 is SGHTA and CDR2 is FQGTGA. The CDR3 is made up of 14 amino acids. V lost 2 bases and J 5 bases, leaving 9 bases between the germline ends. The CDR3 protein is CASSLGAVTGELFF. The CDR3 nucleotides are TGTGCCAGCAGCTTAGGGGCAGTAACCGGGGAGCTGTTTTTT. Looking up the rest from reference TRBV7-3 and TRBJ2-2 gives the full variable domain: GAGVSQTPSNKVTEKGKYVELRCDPISGHTALYWYRQSLGQGPEFLIYFQGTGAADDSGLPNDRFFAVRPEGSVSTLKIQRTERGDSAVYLCASSLGAVTGELFFGEGSRLTVL.

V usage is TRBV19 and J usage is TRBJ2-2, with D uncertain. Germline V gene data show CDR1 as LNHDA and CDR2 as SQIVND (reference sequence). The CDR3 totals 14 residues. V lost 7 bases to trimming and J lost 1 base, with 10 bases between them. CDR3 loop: CASTGLVNTGELFF. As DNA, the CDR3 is TGTGCCAGTACGGGTCTAGTGAACACCGGGGAGCTGTTTTTT.